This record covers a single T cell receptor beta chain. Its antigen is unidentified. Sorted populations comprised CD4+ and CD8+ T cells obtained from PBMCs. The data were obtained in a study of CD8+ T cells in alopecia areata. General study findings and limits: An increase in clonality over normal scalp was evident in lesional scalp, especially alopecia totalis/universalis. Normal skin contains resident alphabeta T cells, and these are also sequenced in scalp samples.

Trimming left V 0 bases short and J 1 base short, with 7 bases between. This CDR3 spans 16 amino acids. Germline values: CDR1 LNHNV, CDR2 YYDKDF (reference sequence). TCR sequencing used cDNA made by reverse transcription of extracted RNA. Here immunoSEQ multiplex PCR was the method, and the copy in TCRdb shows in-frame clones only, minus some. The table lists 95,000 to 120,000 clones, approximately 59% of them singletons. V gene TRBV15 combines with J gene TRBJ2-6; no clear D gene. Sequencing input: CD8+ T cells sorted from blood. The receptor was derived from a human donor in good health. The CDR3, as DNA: TGTGCCACCAGCAGAGATGAGAGGTCTGGGGCCAACGTCCTGACTTTC. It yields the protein CATSRDERSGANVLTF.